The clone carrying this T cell receptor (beta chain) was seen more than once but under ten times. As yet, its antigen is unknown. Recently diagnosed hyperthyroidism of less than 2 months' duration affected patients aged 18 to 65. This record belongs to a study of T cells in Graves' hyperthyroidism and ophthalmopathy. From RNA transcripts, TCR beta CDR3 regions were amplified. The TCR CDR3 first-round RT-PCR relied on the HTBI primer set. TCRdb re-called the multiplex PCR reads with MiXCR, one entry per CDR3 protein. Of more than 550,000 distinct CDR3 sequences in the sample, around a sixth are singletons; the top ten hold around 15%. CDR3 length: 15 amino acids. V lost 8 bases and J lost 2; bases outside the gene matches: 8. In germline, CDR1 is SGHAT, CDR2 FQNNGV. Regarding the study as a whole: Ophthalmopathy was identified by the model a median approximately 6.4 months ahead of onset.

This receptor was identified in a woman aged 50 to 60 with Graves' hyperthyroidism that later progressed to Graves' ophthalmopathy. The chain combines TRBV11-2 with TRBJ2-2; 7 bases map to TRBD1. The sequenced material came from blood. The CDR3 loop reads CASGRQGSNTGELFF. CDR3 coding DNA: TGTGCCAGCGGGAGACAGGGATCAAACACCGGGGAGCTGTTTTTT.